What follows are 31 T cell receptor beta chains derived from one specimen sequenced in a study of blood T cell repertoires in COVID-19. Some clones are missing from TCRdb's copy, which holds only in-frame ones; the method was immunoSEQ multiplex PCR. The sample has around 400,000 clones, about 87% seen once. The sample comprised peripheral blood. The receptors derive from a woman aged 55-69 years with COVID-19, enrolled during active disease.

V is TRBV5-1 and J is TRBJ2-3; TRBD1 might be the D (5 bases). Trimming pared 2 bases from V and 0 bases from J, leaving 10 bases between. This CDR3 is built from 15 residues. CDR1 is SGHRS, CDR2 YFSETQ, per germline. This CDR3 reads CASSFDSTSTDTQYF. CDR3 sequence (DNA): TGCGCCAGCAGCTTTGACAGCACTAGCACAGATACGCAGTATTTT.

This sequence joins TRBV25-1 and TRBJ2-1; TRBD2 is a possible D gene (6 bases). CDR3 length: 14 amino acids. Germline V gene lookup returns CDR1 MGHDK and CDR2 SYGVNS. With 2 bases removed from V and 8 bases from J, the gap between germline ends came to 13 bases. The CDR3 loop is CASSETGRFHEQFF. CDR3 coding DNA: TGTGCCAGCAGTGAAACGGGGAGGTTTCATGAGCAGTTCTTC.

The J gene is TRBJ2-7, the V gene TRBV6-5, with a tentative D call TRBD1 (5 bases). V lost 2 bases, J lost 0 bases, and 11 bases lay in between. The CDR3 consists of 15 residues. Germline CDR1 MNHEY, CDR2 SVGAGI. DNA for the CDR3: TGTGCCAGCAGTTACAGACAGCTACCCTCCTACGAGCAGTACTTC. It specifies CASSYRQLPSYEQYF.

V gene TRBV3-1 (or the pseudogene TRBV3-2) combines with J gene TRBJ1-2; no clear D gene. The length of the CDR3 is 16 residues. V was clipped by 4 bases and J by 0 bases, with 15 bases between them. The germline CDR1 and CDR2 sequences are LGHDT and YNNKEL (reference sequence). Written as DNA, the CDR3 is TGTGCCAGCAGCCCACAAGGAGGCTCTACTAACTATGGCTACACCTTC. Translation gives CASSPQGGSTNYGYTF.

The CDR3 nucleotides read TGTGCCAGCAGTTACTCAGGGACCGGGGGTTACGAGCAGTACTTC. Translated, it gives CASSYSGTGGYEQYF. J is TRBJ2-7 and V is TRBV6-2 or TRBV6-3, with TRBD2 as a possible D gene (6 bases). CDR1 and CDR2 from the germline V gene are MNHEY and SVGEGT. The CDR3 extends over 15 amino acids. The V and J ends lost 0 bases and 4 bases respectively, with 13 bases between them.

The chain links TRBV3-1 (or the pseudogene TRBV3-2) to TRBJ2-1, with 9 bases lining up with TRBD1. CDR3 size: 16 residues. The germline V gene encodes CDR1 LGHDT and CDR2 YNNKEL (reference sequence). J lost 5 bases, V lost 3 bases, and 8 bases had no gene match. The CDR3 loop reads CASSHRGTGSNNEQFF. In DNA form, the CDR3 reads TGTGCCAGCAGCCACCGGGGGACAGGGAGTAACAATGAGCAGTTCTTC.

The chain combines TRBV19 with TRBJ2-2; 12 bases align to TRBD2. The CDR3 has 17 amino acids. V was clipped by 9 bases and J by 8 bases; unmatched bases: 16. Germline V gene sequence: CDR1 LNHDA, CDR2 SQIVND (reference sequence). CDR3 protein: CASSQTSGGHRGGELFF. The CDR3 DNA reads as TGTGCCAGCTCCCAGACTAGCGGGGGTCACCGGGGAGGGGAGCTGTTTTTT.

Only a few counts were recorded for this clone. This chain uses TRBV5-1 with TRBJ1-3; D call uncertain. The germline V gene has CDR1 SGHRS and CDR2 YFSETQ. Trimming removed 5 bases from V and 2 bases from J, with 11 bases in between. This CDR3 is built from 14 residues. The CDR3 DNA sequence: TGCGCCAGCAGGTCTCACGGGGCTGGAAACACCATATATTTT. The encoded protein is CASRSHGAGNTIYF.

This rearrangement joins TRBV23-1 to TRBJ2-7; the match to TRBD2 covers 10 bases. TRBV23-1 qualifies as an ORF whose function is uncertain. This CDR3 contains 15 residues. Losses at the gene ends were 2 bases for V and 6 bases for J; bases not matched to a gene: 7. CDR3 nucleotides: TGCGCCAGCAGTCAACCTAGGACTAGCGGACGCGAGCAGTACTTC. Protein sequence: CASSQPRTSGREQYF.

This chain joins TRBV11-3 and TRBJ1-1; no clear D gene. Trimming left V 3 bases short and J 2 bases short, with 7 bases between. The germline V gene has CDR1 SGHNT and CDR2 YENEEA. This CDR3 has 13 amino acids. This CDR3 reads CASSLQVNTEAFF. CDR3 DNA: TGTGCCAGCAGCTTGCAGGTTAACACTGAAGCTTTCTTT.

The chain couples TRBV14 to TRBJ1-1; D remains unclear. Germline CDR1 is SGHDN and CDR2 is FVKESK. The length of the CDR3 is 12 residues. Trimming took off 4 bases at V and 3 bases at J, with 6 bases between the two ends. The CDR3 DNA follows: TGTGCCAGCAGCCCTCAGTACACTGAAGCTTTCTTT. Its translation is CASSPQYTEAFF.

This clone was seen only a few times. This chain links TRBV5-5 with TRBJ1-4, with D hard to call. Trimming shortened V by 5 bases and J by 4 bases, and 9 bases separated the two germline ends. Germline V gene data show CDR1 as SGHKS and CDR2 as YYEKEE (reference sequence). The CDR3 spans 13 residues. The chain's CDR3 is CASSRGGNEKLFF. The CDR3 region has the DNA TGTGCCAGCAGTAGAGGTGGTAATGAAAAACTGTTTTTT. Filled out from reference TRBV5-5 and TRBJ1-4, the complete variable domain reads DAGVTQSPTHLIKTRGQQVTLRCSPISGHKSVSWYQQVLGQGPQFIFQYYEKEERGRGNFPDRFSARQFPNYSSELNVNALLLGDSALYLCASSRGGNEKLFFGSGTQLSVL.

This clone was detected only once. The chain combines TRBV9 with TRBJ2-1, with 13 bases fitting TRBD2. J gave up 1 base and V 3 bases, and 7 bases lay outside the gene matches. CDR3 length: 18 amino acids. The V gene's germline CDR1 is SGDLS and CDR2 YYNGEE. Written as DNA, the CDR3 is TGTGCCAGCAGCGGAGGACTAGCGGGGGATCTATCCTACAATGAGCAGTTCTTC. It translates to CASSGGLAGDLSYNEQFF.

This chain joins TRBV7-8 and TRBJ2-7; no clear D. Trimming took off 4 bases at V and 2 bases at J, with 6 bases between the two ends. The CDR3 has 12 amino acids. Germline values: CDR1 SGHVS, CDR2 FQNEAQ. CDR3 in DNA: TGTGCCAGCAGCTCGAGGACCTACGAGCAGTACTTC. It encodes CASSSRTYEQYF.

V gene TRBV3-1 (or the pseudogene TRBV3-2) combines with J gene TRBJ1-1; D is unresolved. Trimming took 4 bases from V and 1 from J, leaving 13 bases between them. This CDR3 is built from 15 residues. Germline V CDR1 and CDR2: LGHDT, YNNKEL (reference sequence). The CDR3 here is CASSRTALGNTEAFF. CDR3 DNA: TGTGCCAGCAGCCGGACTGCGTTAGGGAACACTGAAGCTTTCTTT.

In nucleotides, the CDR3 is TGTGCCAGCTCATTACCGGGATCGGGGAGCAATCAGCCCCAGCATTTT. Translated, it gives CASSLPGSGSNQPQHF. The genes are TRBV18 and TRBJ1-5; the D is unclear. CDR1 KGHSH and CDR2 LQKENI come from the germline V gene. Deletions cut 5 bases from V and 1 base from J, with 15 bases between. The CDR3 sequence is 16 residues long.

The chain combines TRBV28 with TRBJ2-6; maybe TRBD2 (6 bases). Trimming removed 6 bases from V and 3 bases from J, with 12 bases in between. The length of the CDR3 is 15 residues. Germline lookup yields CDR1 MDHEN and CDR2 SYDVKM. The CDR3 spells CASSQGGDGANVLTF. CDR3 bases: TGTGCCAGCAGCCAAGGAGGGGATGGGGCCAACGTCCTGACTTTC.

In regard to this clone: This sample includes further DNA sequences coding for the same CDR3. The rearrangement joins TRBV7-3 to TRBJ2-5, with 8 bases matching TRBD1. The junction had 5 bases not matched to a gene; V was cut back by 0 bases and J by 5 bases. This CDR3 spans 15 amino acids. CDR1 is SGHTA and CDR2 is FQGTGA in the germline V gene. In DNA, the CDR3 is TGTGCCAGCAGCTTAACTGGGACAGGCGGGGAGACCCAGTACTTC. This sequence encodes CASSLTGTGGETQYF.

V is TRBV5-1 and J is TRBJ2-5; 7 positions match TRBD2. Per germline, CDR1 SGHRS and CDR2 YFSETQ. Trimming removed 0 bases from V and 5 bases from J; junction bases left unmatched: 7. There are 15 residues in the CDR3. This CDR3 is CASSLVGLEVETQYF. DNA for the CDR3: TGCGCCAGCAGCTTGGTCGGACTAGAGGTTGAGACCCAGTACTTC.

V is TRBV7-8 and J is TRBJ1-5; tentative D call: TRBD1 (6 bases). CDR3 length equals 16 residues. V lost 5 bases and J 5 bases, leaving 19 bases between the germline ends. Germline loops: CDR1 SGHVS, CDR2 FQNEAQ. The CDR3 bases are TGTGCCAGCAGCCCCGGACAGAGGGTCAGTGATCAGCCCCAGCATTTT. This encodes CASSPGQRVSDQPQHF.

Turning to this clone: One junction end does not reproduce the germline sequence, and a read error may be involved. The chain joins TRBV10-2 to TRBJ1-2; D is unclear. Germline V gene lookup returns CDR1 WSHSY and CDR2 SAAADI. The length of the CDR3 is 12 residues. The CDR3 DNA sequence: TGCGCCAGCAATAACTTTAACGATGGCTACACCTTC. Protein product: CASNNFNDGYTF.

This clone was observed a single time. This chain uses TRBV10-3 with TRBJ2-3, with TRBD1 matching 7 bases. Trimming cost V 0 bases and J 3 bases; bases outside gene matches: 9. The CDR3 contains 17 residues. CDR1 ENHRY and CDR2 SYGVKD come from the germline V gene. The CDR3, as DNA: TGTGCCATCAGTGAGTCATCCATGGGGACAGCAACAGATACGCAGTATTTT. This gives the protein CAISESSMGTATDTQYF.

The V and J genes are TRBV12-5 and TRBJ1-1; TRBD1 aligns across 12 bases. The V segment lost 6 bases and the J segment 4 bases; nucleotides outside the gene matches: 3. This CDR3 contains 14 residues. Per germline, CDR1 LGHNT and CDR2 FRNRAP. The CDR3 is CASGGQGAGTEAFF. DNA for the CDR3: TGTGCTAGTGGGGGACAGGGGGCCGGCACTGAAGCTTTCTTT.

This chain uses TRBV4-2 with TRBJ2-3; D not certain. The CDR3 is made up of 13 amino acids. The germline V gene has CDR1 LGHNA and CDR2 YNFKEQ. The germline V and J ends were trimmed by 2 bases and 4 bases, with 7 bases remaining between them. CDR3 in DNA: TGTGCCAGCAGCCAACAGCGACCAGATACGCAGTATTTT. Encoded protein: CASSQQRPDTQYF.

V is TRBV6-1 and J is TRBJ1-6; TRBD1 is a possible D gene (6 bases). The CDR3 length is 17 residues. V shed 4 bases and J shed 5 bases, with 18 bases lying between them. Per germline, CDR1 MNHNS and CDR2 SASEGT. CDR3 region: CASSGTGRGLDNSPLHF. For the CDR3, the DNA is TGTGCCAGCAGTGGAACAGGGAGGGGCCTAGATAATTCACCCCTCCACTTT.

This clone was observed a handful of times. The J gene is TRBJ1-3, the V gene TRBV9; no firm D call. Germline V lookup: CDR1 SGDLS, CDR2 YYNGEE. Trimming stripped 3 bases from V and 0 bases from J, with 7 bases between. CDR3 length: 14 amino acids. The CDR3 DNA sequence: TGTGCCAGCAGCGCAAGGAGCTCTGGAAACACCATATATTTT. Its translation is CASSARSSGNTIYF.

The rearrangement joins TRBV4-1 to TRBJ2-3, with D tentatively TRBD2 (7 bases). This CDR3 has 16 amino acids. Germline V gene data show CDR1 as MGHRA and CDR2 as YSYEKL. The V gene lost 7 bases and the J gene lost 5 bases, with 22 bases spanning the gap. As DNA, the CDR3 is TGCGCCAGCAACCCGTCGGGGGGCGCACCCTTAGATACGCAGTATTTT. As protein: CASNPSGGAPLDTQYF.

This clone was picked up one time. The chain couples TRBV28 to TRBJ2-4; 8 bases agree with TRBD2. With 6 bases clipped from V and 0 bases from J, the junction kept 10 bases outside the gene matches. This CDR3 comprises 17 residues. Germline lookup yields CDR1 MDHEN and CDR2 SYDVKM. Written as DNA, the CDR3 is TGTGCCAGCAGGGAAGTCAAGCGGGGGCTAGCCAAAAACATTCAGTACTTC. Protein: CASREVKRGLAKNIQYF. The full variable domain, rest sourced from reference TRBV28 and TRBJ2-4, is DVKVTQSSRYLVKRTGEKVFLECVQDMDHENMFWYRQDPGLGLRLIYFSYDVKMKEKGDIPEGYSVSREKKERFSLILESASTNQTSMYLCASREVKRGLAKNIQYFGAGTRLSVL.

The chain uses TRBV6-5 and TRBJ1-5; TRBD1 matches 9 bases. With V trimmed by 5 bases and J by 5 bases, 7 bases remained unmatched. CDR1 is MNHEY, CDR2 SVGAGI, per germline. The CDR3 runs to 15 residues. The DNA for the CDR3 is TGTGCCAGCAGTCCGGACAGGGGTAGATATCAGCCCCAGCATTTT. Protein: CASSPDRGRYQPQHF.

The chain employs TRBV5-5 and TRBJ1-1, with 7 nucleotides matching TRBD1. Germline lookup yields CDR1 SGHKS and CDR2 YYEKEE (reference sequence). This CDR3 spans 14 amino acids. The junction had 12 bases not matched to a gene; V was cut back by 5 bases and J by 8 bases. The CDR3 is CASRSDRTGTEAFF. In DNA form, the CDR3 reads TGTGCCAGCAGATCGGACAGGACAGGAACGGAAGCTTTCTTT.

The chain carries TRBV4-1 and TRBJ1-4; perhaps TRBD1 as D (6 bases). The CDR3 extends over 15 amino acids. Trimming took off 1 base at V and 8 bases at J, with 14 bases between the two ends. From germline, CDR1 is MGHRA and CDR2 YSYEKL. CDR3 nucleotides: TGCGCCAGCAGCCAAGTAGGGGGGGTACGGGAAAAACTGTTTTTT. Its translation: CASSQVGGVREKLFF.